This T cell receptor beta chain derives from a study of radiation and T cells in renal cell carcinoma. Regarding the study as a whole: Top tumor clonotypes rose in blood 2 weeks post-radiation, then contracted.

The time point denotes: blood 4 weeks post-SBRT, at nephrectomy. The treatment: 15 Gy SBRT to primary tumor, nephrectomy 4 weeks later. Nephrectomy followed 15 Gy stereotactic body radiation by 4 weeks. Radiation-treated patients gave blood at baseline, week 2 and week 4. The patient's renal cell carcinoma had clear cell pathology. A note on this clone: No antigen is known for it.

Germline CDR1 reads LNHDA; CDR2 reads SQIVND (reference sequence). CDR3 length equals 15 residues. V shed 3 bases and J shed 6 bases, with 15 bases lying between them. Sequencing was performed with immunoSEQ multiplex PCR; in TCRdb, only in-frame clones are kept and a portion is missing. The table includes roughly 82,000 clones, 70% to 90% detected once. This material consisted of blood, taken from a patient whose treatment included radiotherapy and nephrectomy. The chain uses TRBV19 and TRBJ1-5, with a possible D match to TRBD1 (6 bases). This receptor was identified in an older woman with renal cell carcinoma. Here the CDR3 DNA reads TGTGCCAGTAGTATTCTTCCAGGGGAGAGTCAGCCCCAGCATTTT. Translated: CASSILPGESQPQHF.